These 22 T cell receptor beta chains originate from one sample sequenced in a study of PD-1 blockade in classical Hodgkin lymphoma. TCRdb's copy holds only in-frame clones and misses some; the assay was immunoSEQ multiplex PCR. The table includes 70,000 or so clones, roughly 91% detected once. Relapse after autologous stem cell transplantation occurred in every patient, and brentuximab vedotin exposure varied. Here the sequenced sample was peripheral blood mononuclear cells (PBMCs), taken at baseline. Receptor source: a human donor with classical Hodgkin lymphoma.

The CDR3: CASSLGIGFSEAFF. In nucleotides, the CDR3 is TGTGCCAGCAGTTTAGGGATCGGGTTTTCGGAAGCTTTCTTT. The V gene is TRBV27, the J gene TRBJ1-1; unclear D gene. The CDR3 sequence is 14 residues long. V dropped 2 bases and J dropped 8 bases, with 15 bases sitting between them. The germline CDR1 and CDR2 sequences are MNHEY and SMNVEV (reference sequence).

This clone was seen once. The chain links TRBV2 to TRBJ2-4; D possibly corresponds to TRBD2 (5 bases). Trimming stripped 7 bases from V and 0 bases from J, with 19 bases between. Per the germline V gene, CDR1 is SNHLY and CDR2 is FYNNEI. The CDR3 contains 17 residues. Here the CDR3 reads CASKVREILLAKNIQYF. CDR3 sequence (DNA): TGTGCCAGCAAGGTCCGGGAAATTCTACTAGCCAAAAACATTCAGTACTTC.

The chain is built from TRBV9 and TRBJ1-5; D is uncertain. Germline lookup yields CDR1 SGDLS and CDR2 YYNGEE. With 4 bases removed from V and 5 bases from J, the gap between germline ends came to 10 bases. The CDR3 is 13 amino acids. CDR3 DNA sequence: TGTGCCAGCAGCCCGACGGGCTATCAGCCCCAGCATTTT. Its protein product is CASSPTGYQPQHF.

The V and J genes are TRBV7-9 and TRBJ2-5; weak D call: TRBD1 (6 bases). The CDR3 contains 15 residues. The germline CDR1 and CDR2 sequences are SEHNR and FQNEAQ (reference sequence). Trimming pared 1 base from V and 5 bases from J, leaving 14 bases between. CDR3 DNA sequence: TGTGCCAGCAGCTTAGTAGGGCAGGGGAAGGAGACCCAGTACTTC. It is translated as CASSLVGQGKETQYF.

The chain couples TRBV6-6 to TRBJ1-1, with TRBD1 matching over 9 bases. CDR3 size: 15 residues. The ends lost 1 base at V and 6 bases at J; junction bases unmatched: 6. Germline V gene data show CDR1 as MNHNY and CDR2 as SVGAGI (reference sequence). CDR3 sequence (DNA): TGTGCCAGCAGTTACTTCGACAGGGGGTATTCTGAAGCTTTCTTT. Translating gives CASSYFDRGYSEAFF.

This sequence joins TRBV27 and TRBJ1-2; 8 bases align to TRBD1. The J segment lost 6 bases and the V segment lost 2 bases, leaving 2 bases of the junction unmatched. The CDR3 extends over 13 amino acids. Germline loops: CDR1 MNHEY, CDR2 SMNVEV (reference sequence). CDR3 bases: TGTGCCAGCAGTTTACAGGGGGCGCATGGCTACACCTTC. Its translation: CASSLQGAHGYTF.

J is TRBJ1-2 and V is TRBV6-5, with unresolved D. With 5 bases removed from V and 0 bases from J, the gap between germline ends came to 10 bases. Germline CDR1 and CDR2: MNHEY and SVGAGI. The CDR3 is 14 amino acids. Here the CDR3 DNA reads TGTGCCAGCAGTGATTTAGAGTCTAACTATGGCTACACCTTC. This codes for CASSDLESNYGYTF.

The CDR3 DNA reads as TGTGCCAGCAGCCCCCTTTTTTCTAGCGGGCCCTCCTACAATGAGCAGTTCTTC. Its translation: CASSPLFSSGPSYNEQFF. The chain joins TRBV7-6 to TRBJ2-1; TRBD2 aligns across 8 bases. Germline CDR1 is SGHVS and CDR2 is FNYEAQ. V lost 5 bases to trimming and J lost 0 bases; unmatched junction nucleotides: 12. CDR3 length: 18 residues.

CDR3: CASSPWGVENSNQPQHF. CDR3 DNA sequence: TGTGCCAGCAGTCCGTGGGGGGTAGAGAATAGCAATCAGCCCCAGCATTTT. The chain links TRBV27 to TRBJ1-5; D possibly corresponds to TRBD1 (5 bases). Looked up from germline, CDR1 is MNHEY and CDR2 is SMNVEV (reference sequence). The length of the CDR3 is 17 residues. The germline V and J ends were trimmed by 5 bases and 0 bases, with 17 bases remaining between them.

This clone was counted once. The chain has TRBV27 and TRBJ2-3; D assignment may be TRBD1 or TRBD2 (6 bases each). Germline CDR1 reads MNHEY; CDR2 reads SMNVEV (reference sequence). This CDR3 contains 17 residues. With 4 bases removed from V and 2 bases from J, the gap between germline ends came to 19 bases. The CDR3 reads CASSSHDRGLITDTQYF. The CDR3 region has the DNA TGTGCCAGCAGTTCCCATGATCGGGGGCTGATCACAGATACGCAGTATTTT.

The J gene is TRBJ2-7, the V gene TRBV4-2, with D possibly matching TRBD1 (5 bases). CDR1 and CDR2 from the germline V gene are LGHNA and YNFKEQ. Trimming left V 8 bases short and J 7 bases short, with 12 bases between. The CDR3 is 11 amino acids. The CDR3 region is CASAQGGEQYF. CDR3 DNA: TGTGCCAGCGCCCAGGGTGGGGAGCAGTACTTC.

The J gene is TRBJ2-3, the V gene TRBV4-1; TRBD2 matches 10 bases. CDR3 length equals 19 residues. Germline CDR1 MGHRA, CDR2 YSYEKL. The V gene end was trimmed by 4 bases and the J gene end by 3 bases; junction bases not matched to a gene: 16. CDR3 in DNA: TGCGCCAGCAGCCCCATCGAGGGAAGCGGGGGGGGTGGAACAGATACGCAGTATTTT. This encodes CASSPIEGSGGGGTDTQYF.

The genes are TRBV2 and TRBJ1-1, with D unresolved. Per the germline V gene, CDR1 is SNHLY and CDR2 is FYNNEI. There are 11 residues in the CDR3. The V gene lost 11 bases and the J gene lost 10 bases, with 17 bases spanning the gap. The CDR3: CACLGRRGAFF. For the CDR3, the DNA is TGTGCCTGCTTGGGCCGACGGGGAGCTTTCTTT.

In DNA form, the CDR3 reads TGTGCCAGTAGGGCGAGACTGACTAATGAAAAACTGTTTTTT. It translates to CASRARLTNEKLFF. The chain uses TRBV19 and TRBJ1-4; D remains ambiguous. V lost 6 bases and J lost 2, with 10 bases in between. CDR1 is LNHDA and CDR2 is SQIVND in the germline V gene (reference sequence). The CDR3 covers 14 residues.

Written as DNA, the CDR3 is TGTGCCAGCAGTTTCGGGTCTAGGAGCGGGAGGCCGAGGAGCAATGAGCAGTTCTTC. Translated, it gives CASSFGSRSGRPRSNEQFF. The chain recombines TRBV27 with TRBJ2-1; 9 nucleotides agree with TRBD2. The germline V gene encodes CDR1 MNHEY and CDR2 SMNVEV (reference sequence). With 3 bases clipped from V and 6 bases from J, the junction kept 18 bases outside the gene matches. The CDR3 spans 19 residues.

The chain joins TRBV11-3 to TRBJ2-3; tentatively, D is TRBD2 (5 bases). The V gene's germline CDR1 is SGHNT and CDR2 YENEEA. V gave up 1 base and J gave up 6 bases, with 11 bases separating them. This CDR3 region has 14 residues. The CDR3 protein is CASSLGYGGDTQYF. CDR3 sequence (DNA): TGTGCCAGCAGCTTAGGGTACGGCGGGGATACGCAGTATTTT.

The rearrangement joins TRBV6-5 to TRBJ1-1, with no clear D. The V end lost 2 bases, the J end lost 6 bases, and 10 bases lay between the germline ends. Germline V lookup: CDR1 MNHEY, CDR2 SVGAGI. This CDR3 is built from 13 residues. As DNA, the CDR3 is TGTGCCAGCAGTTACCAGATGGGCGCTGAAGCTTTCTTT. It translates to CASSYQMGAEAFF.

This chain links TRBV30 with TRBJ1-5, with no clear D. Trimming stripped 4 bases from V and 7 bases from J, with 14 bases between. From germline, CDR1 is GTSNPN and CDR2 SVGIG (reference sequence). The CDR3 has 13 residues. This CDR3 is CAWTLAGGQPQHF. As DNA, the CDR3 is TGTGCCTGGACTCTCGCAGGCGGCCAGCCCCAGCATTTT.

The genes are TRBV5-1 and TRBJ1-4; 12 bases match TRBD1. There are 14 residues in the CDR3. With V trimmed by 5 bases and J by 8 bases, 4 bases remained unmatched. The germline gives CDR1 SGHRS, CDR2 YFSETQ. CDR3 in amino acids: CASSSGTGGEKLFF. The DNA of the CDR3 is TGCGCCAGCAGTTCCGGGACAGGGGGCGAAAAACTGTTTTTT.

Only one count was recorded for this clone. The chain combines TRBV9 with TRBJ1-2; D not certain. Germline V gene lookup returns CDR1 SGDLS and CDR2 YYNGEE. CDR3 size: 12 residues. Trimming removed 4 bases at V and 5 bases at J, with 9 bases between. CDR3 nucleotides: TGTGCCAGCAGCATTGCGGGGTATGGCTACACCTTC. Translated, it gives CASSIAGYGYTF.

This sequence joins TRBV9 and TRBJ1-2, with 7 bases matching TRBD1. This CDR3 comprises 18 residues. Trimming cost V 0 bases and J 4 bases; bases outside gene matches: 15. Germline V CDR1 and CDR2: SGDLS, YYNGEE. The CDR3 nucleotides are TGTGCCAGCAGCGTAGACGTACGACAGGGCCCCCTTCTCTATGGCTACACCTTC. It translates to CASSVDVRQGPLLYGYTF.

This chain joins TRBV5-1 and TRBJ2-7; tentatively, D is TRBD2 (6 bases). CDR3 length equals 17 residues. Deletions cut 0 bases from V and 0 bases from J, with 16 bases between. Germline V gene sequence: CDR1 SGHRS, CDR2 YFSETQ. CDR3 protein: CASSLGLGAGNSYEQYF. In nucleotides, the CDR3 is TGCGCCAGCAGCTTGGGACTAGGAGCGGGCAACTCCTACGAGCAGTACTTC.